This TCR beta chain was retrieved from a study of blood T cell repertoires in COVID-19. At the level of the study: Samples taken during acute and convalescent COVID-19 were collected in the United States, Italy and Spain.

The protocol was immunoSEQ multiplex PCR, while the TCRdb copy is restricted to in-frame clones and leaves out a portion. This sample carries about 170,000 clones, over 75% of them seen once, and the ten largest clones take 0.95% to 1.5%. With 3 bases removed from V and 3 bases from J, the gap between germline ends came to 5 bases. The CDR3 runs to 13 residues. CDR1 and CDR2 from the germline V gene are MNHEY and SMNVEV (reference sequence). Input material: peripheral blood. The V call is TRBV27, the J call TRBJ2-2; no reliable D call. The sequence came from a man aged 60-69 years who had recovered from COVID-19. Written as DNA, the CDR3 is TGTGCCAGCAGTTTGACTTACACCGGGGAGCTGTTTTTT. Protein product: CASSLTYTGELFF.